This T cell receptor (beta chain) was retrieved from a study of memory CD4+ T cells and cytomegalovirus serostatus. The CDR3 is 16 amino acids. The V gene's germline CDR1 is MRHNA and CDR2 SNTAGT. J lost 6 bases, V lost 3 bases, and 10 bases had no gene match. Single viable CD3+CD4+CD8-CD45RO+ cells were sorted as the memory CD4+ T cells. Profiled with immunoSEQ multiplex PCR; TCRdb holds only in-frame clones, not every one. Found here are about 56,000 clones, roughly 80% of them singletons; the top ten hold roughly 0.4%. Sequenced input: memory CD4+ T cells from blood. V and J are TRBV6-4 and TRBJ1-5, with TRBD1 matching 8 bases. The clonotype originates from an adult in good health and CMV-seronegative. CDR3 DNA sequence: TGTGCCAGCAGTGAGCCAAGCAGGGGGCAATGTCAGCCCCAGCATTTT. Its translation: CASSEPSRGQCQPQHF.